This TCR beta chain was recovered during a study of OX40 agonist ivuxolimab in advanced cancers. Assay: immunoSEQ multiplex PCR; the TCRdb copy retains only in-frame clones and omits some. The sample carries roughly 70,000 clones, approximately 80% recorded once. Germline-derived CDR1 and CDR2 are SGHNT and YYREEE (reference sequence). With V trimmed by 6 bases and J by 2 bases, 7 bases remained unmatched. This CDR3 contains 14 residues. The chain employs TRBV5-4 and TRBJ2-5; 7 positions agree with TRBD1. Here the sequenced sample was CD4+ or CD8+ T cells sorted from blood, taken in a trial of the OX40 agonist ivuxolimab. This receptor was identified in an adult with an advanced solid tumor such as melanoma, head and neck, liver or kidney cancer. The CDR3 is CASTSGTVQETQYF. The DNA for the CDR3 is TGTGCCAGCACCTCCGGGACAGTACAAGAGACCCAGTACTTC.